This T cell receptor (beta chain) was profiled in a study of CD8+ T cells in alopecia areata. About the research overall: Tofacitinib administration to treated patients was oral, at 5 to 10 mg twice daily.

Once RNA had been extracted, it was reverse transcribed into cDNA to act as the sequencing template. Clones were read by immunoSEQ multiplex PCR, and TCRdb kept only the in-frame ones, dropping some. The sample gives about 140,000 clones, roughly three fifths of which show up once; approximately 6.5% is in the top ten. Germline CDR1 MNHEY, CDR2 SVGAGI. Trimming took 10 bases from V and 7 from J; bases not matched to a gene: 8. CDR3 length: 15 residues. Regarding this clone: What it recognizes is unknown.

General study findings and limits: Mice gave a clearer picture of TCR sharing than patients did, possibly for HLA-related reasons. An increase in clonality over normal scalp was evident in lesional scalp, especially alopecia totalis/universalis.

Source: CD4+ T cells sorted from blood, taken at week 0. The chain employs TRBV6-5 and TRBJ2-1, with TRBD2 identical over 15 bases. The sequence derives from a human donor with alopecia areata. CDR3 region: CATSGLAGGRNEQFF. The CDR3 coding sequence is TGTGCCACCTCGGGACTAGCGGGGGGTCGGAATGAGCAGTTCTTC.